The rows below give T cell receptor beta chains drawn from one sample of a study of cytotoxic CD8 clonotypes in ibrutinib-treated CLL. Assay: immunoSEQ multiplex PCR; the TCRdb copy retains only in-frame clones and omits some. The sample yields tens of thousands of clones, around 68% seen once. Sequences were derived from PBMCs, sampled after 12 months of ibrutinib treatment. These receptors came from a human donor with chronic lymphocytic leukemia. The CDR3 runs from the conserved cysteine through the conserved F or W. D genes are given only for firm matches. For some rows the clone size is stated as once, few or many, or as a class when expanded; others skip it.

CDR3 DNA: TGTGCCAGCAGCTTAGGGGGCGGCTATAGCACAGATACGCAGTATTTT; CDR3 protein: CASSLGGGYSTDTQYF; J gene: TRBJ2-3; D gene: -; V gene: TRBV13; clone size: -
CDR3 DNA: TGTGCCAGCAGTGTGGGTAGTGGCTACACCTTC; CDR3 protein: CASSVGSGYTF; J gene: TRBJ1-2; D gene: -; V gene: TRBV2; clone size: -
CDR3 DNA: TGTGCCAGCAGTCCCCTGTTAGCCTCCTACGAGCAGTACTTC; CDR3 protein: CASSPLLASYEQYF; J gene: TRBJ2-7; D gene: -; V gene: TRBV6-5; clone size: -
CDR3 DNA: TGTGCCAGCAGCTTGCGTAGGTCGTTCCCTGAGCAGTTCTTC; CDR3 protein: CASSLRRSFPEQFF; J gene: TRBJ2-1; D gene: -; V gene: TRBV5-6; clone size: -
CDR3 DNA: TGCGCCAGCAGCCCAACCGCGGCAGGGGGCGCCGTTAACTATGGCTACACCTTC; CDR3 protein: CASSPTAAGGAVNYGYTF; J gene: TRBJ1-2; D gene: TRBD1; V gene: TRBV4-1; clone size: -
CDR3 DNA: TGTGCCAGCAGCATCCAAGGACTAGCGGGGGGAGTAGATACGCAGTATTTT; CDR3 protein: CASSIQGLAGGVDTQYF; J gene: TRBJ2-3; D gene: TRBD2; V gene: TRBV9; clone size: -
CDR3 DNA: TGTGCCAGCAGCAACAAGCGGGGAGGAAATGAAAAACTGTTTTTT; CDR3 protein: CASSNKRGGNEKLFF; J gene: TRBJ1-4; D gene: -; V gene: TRBV7-9; clone size: once
CDR3 DNA: TGTGCCAGCAGCGAGCGCGTAGCGGGGGGTGCATCCTGGAACACCGGGGAGCTGTTTTTT; CDR3 protein: CASSERVAGGASWNTGELFF; J gene: TRBJ2-2; D gene: TRBD2; V gene: TRBV9; clone size: -
CDR3 DNA: TGTGCCAGTAGTCCGACAGGGGAGAGTGGCTATGGCTACACCTTC; CDR3 protein: CASSPTGESGYGYTF; J gene: TRBJ1-2; D gene: TRBD1; V gene: TRBV19; clone size: -
CDR3 DNA: TGTGCCAGCGACGGGACAGGTCCGAACACCGGGGAGCTGTTTTTT; CDR3 protein: CASDGTGPNTGELFF; J gene: TRBJ2-2; D gene: TRBD1; V gene: TRBV18; clone size: -
CDR3 DNA: TGTGCCAGTAGGCCCGCCGGGACTAGCGGGGTCTACAATGAGCAGTTCTTC; CDR3 protein: CASRPAGTSGVYNEQFF; J gene: TRBJ2-1; D gene: TRBD2; V gene: TRBV19; clone size: few
CDR3 DNA: TGTGCCAGCAGCTTCGGTGGACAGGGCCTGCAGGGCTACACCTTC; CDR3 protein: CASSFGGQGLQGYTF; J gene: TRBJ1-2; D gene: TRBD1; V gene: TRBV5-4; clone size: -
CDR3 DNA: TGTGCCAGCTCACCGGGCCCGGGACAGAATCAGCCCCAGCATTTT; CDR3 protein: CASSPGPGQNQPQHF; J gene: TRBJ1-5; D gene: TRBD1; V gene: TRBV18; clone size: -
CDR3 DNA: TGTGCCATCGGAATAGACAGGGAAGTACACAACGAGCAGTACTTC; CDR3 protein: CAIGIDREVHNEQYF; J gene: TRBJ2-7; D gene: TRBD1; V gene: TRBV10-3; clone size: -
CDR3 DNA: TGTGCCAGTAGGGTCGTGTTTACAGGGGTGTCCGGGGAGCTGTTTTTT; CDR3 protein: CASRVVFTGVSGELFF; J gene: TRBJ2-2; D gene: TRBD1; V gene: TRBV19; clone size: few
CDR3 DNA: TGCGCCAGCACCCCGCGACCGTGGGCAGATACGCAGTATTTT; CDR3 protein: CASTPRPWADTQYF; J gene: TRBJ2-3; D gene: -; V gene: TRBV4-1; clone size: -
CDR3 DNA: TGTGCCAGTAGTATCGTTTACGACAGGTCGAATCAGCCCCAGCATTTT; CDR3 protein: CASSIVYDRSNQPQHF; J gene: TRBJ1-5; D gene: -; V gene: TRBV19; clone size: -
CDR3 DNA: TGCGCCAGCAGCTTGTTTTCCGGGGGCGGTGAAAAACTGTTTTTT; CDR3 protein: CASSLFSGGGEKLFF; J gene: TRBJ1-4; D gene: -; V gene: TRBV5-1; clone size: -
CDR3 DNA: TGTGCCAGCAGCGCCGCCGGTCTAGCCCTTGGGGACACAGATACGCAGTATTTT; CDR3 protein: CASSAAGLALGDTDTQYF; J gene: TRBJ2-3; D gene: -; V gene: TRBV7-3; clone size: -
CDR3 DNA: TGCGCCAGCAGCTTGAGCAGAGTTAACACCGGGGAGCTGTTTTTT; CDR3 protein: CASSLSRVNTGELFF; J gene: TRBJ2-2; D gene: -; V gene: TRBV5-1; clone size: -
CDR3 DNA: TGTGCCAGCAGTCCGACGGACTCTGGAAACACCATATATTTT; CDR3 protein: CASSPTDSGNTIYF; J gene: TRBJ1-3; D gene: -; V gene: TRBV6-5; clone size: -
CDR3 DNA: TGTGCCAGCTCACCACAGAACACCGGGGAGCTGTTTTTT; CDR3 protein: CASSPQNTGELFF; J gene: TRBJ2-2; D gene: -; V gene: TRBV18; clone size: -
CDR3 DNA: TGTGCCAGCAGTGCCCTATCGACTAGCATCGGCGCAGATACGCAGTATTTT; CDR3 protein: CASSALSTSIGADTQYF; J gene: TRBJ2-3; D gene: TRBD2; V gene: TRBV2; clone size: -
CDR3 DNA: TGCGCCAGCAGCTTGAACTTGGGACAGAGCTCTGGAAACACCATATATTTT; CDR3 protein: CASSLNLGQSSGNTIYF; J gene: TRBJ1-3; D gene: TRBD1; V gene: TRBV5-1; clone size: few
CDR3 DNA: TGTGCCAGCAGCTGGACGGCTCAAACTAATGAAAAACTGTTTTTT; CDR3 protein: CASSWTAQTNEKLFF; J gene: TRBJ1-4; D gene: -; V gene: TRBV5-5; clone size: -
CDR3 DNA: TGCGCCAGCAGCCAACCGGGACAGCCCTATGGCTACACCTTC; CDR3 protein: CASSQPGQPYGYTF; J gene: TRBJ1-2; D gene: TRBD1; V gene: TRBV4-1; clone size: few
CDR3 DNA: TGTGCTAGCAGCCCGGACAGGGGCAACAATGAGCAGTTCTTC; CDR3 protein: CASSPDRGNNEQFF; J gene: TRBJ2-1; D gene: TRBD1; V gene: TRBV7-7; clone size: -
CDR3 DNA: TGTGCCATCAGTGAGGTAACAGCGAACACTGAAGCTTTCTTT; CDR3 protein: CAISEVTANTEAFF; J gene: TRBJ1-1; D gene: -; V gene: TRBV10-3; clone size: -
CDR3 DNA: TGTGCCAGCAGAAAGGACGCGACCCCAGCATATGGCTACACCTTC; CDR3 protein: CASRKDATPAYGYTF; J gene: TRBJ1-2; D gene: -; V gene: TRBV27; clone size: -
CDR3 DNA: TGTGCCAGCAGCTTAGCGGGGAGGGGGCGCGGTGAGCAGTTCTTC; CDR3 protein: CASSLAGRGRGEQFF; J gene: TRBJ2-1; D gene: -; V gene: TRBV7-8; clone size: once
CDR3 DNA: TGCGCCAGCAGTGAGTCGGAACAGCCTTACTCTGGAAACACCATATATTTT; CDR3 protein: CASSESEQPYSGNTIYF; J gene: TRBJ1-3; D gene: -; V gene: TRBV10-1; clone size: once
CDR3 DNA: TGCGCCAGCAGCTTGGAAGGGACTAGCGGGGCCAATGAGCAGTTCTTC; CDR3 protein: CASSLEGTSGANEQFF; J gene: TRBJ2-1; D gene: TRBD2; V gene: TRBV5-1; clone size: -
CDR3 DNA: TGTGCCAGTAGTCCGTCTAGCGGGGCATACAATGAGCAGTTCTTC; CDR3 protein: CASSPSSGAYNEQFF; J gene: TRBJ2-1; D gene: TRBD2; V gene: TRBV19; clone size: -
CDR3 DNA: TGTGCCTGGAGTGTTGGACGGCATGGCTACACCTTC; CDR3 protein: CAWSVGRHGYTF; J gene: TRBJ1-2; D gene: -; V gene: TRBV30; clone size: few
CDR3 DNA: TGCGCCAGCAGAGACCCCGGTGGCACCGGGGAGCTGTTTTTT; CDR3 protein: CASRDPGGTGELFF; J gene: TRBJ2-2; D gene: -; V gene: TRBV10-1; clone size: few
CDR3 DNA: TGTGCCAGCTCACCAGTAGGATCGGGCGAGCAGTACTTC; CDR3 protein: CASSPVGSGEQYF; J gene: TRBJ2-7; D gene: -; V gene: TRBV18; clone size: few
CDR3 DNA: TGCAGCGTTTACAGGCAGCGGGTGAACACTGAAGCTTTCTTT; CDR3 protein: CSVYRQRVNTEAFF; J gene: TRBJ1-1; D gene: -; V gene: TRBV29-1; clone size: -
CDR3 DNA: TGCGCCAGCAGCTTGCTTGGGGGCTACCAAGAGACCCAGTACTTC; CDR3 protein: CASSLLGGYQETQYF; J gene: TRBJ2-5; D gene: -; V gene: TRBV5-1; clone size: -
CDR3 DNA: TGTGCCAGCAGCTACCCAGGGAAACAGCCCCAGCATTTT; CDR3 protein: CASSYPGKQPQHF; J gene: TRBJ1-5; D gene: -; V gene: TRBV7-9; clone size: -
CDR3 DNA: TGTGCCAGCAGCTTAGCGTCGGGGGGCAGGCAGCCCCAGCATTTT; CDR3 protein: CASSLASGGRQPQHF; J gene: TRBJ1-5; D gene: -; V gene: TRBV7-2; clone size: -
CDR3 DNA: TGCGCCAGCAGCCAAGATCCAGCGGGAGGCACAGATACGCAGTATTTT; CDR3 protein: CASSQDPAGGTDTQYF; J gene: TRBJ2-3; D gene: TRBD2; V gene: TRBV4-1; clone size: -
CDR3 DNA: TGTGCCAGCTCACCGCGGGACCGGGCGTGGACCGGGGAGCTGTTTTTT; CDR3 protein: CASSPRDRAWTGELFF; J gene: TRBJ2-2; D gene: -; V gene: TRBV18; clone size: -
CDR3 DNA: TGTGCCAGCAGTGGGGGAACAGGGAGGTTGGTCAATTCACCCCTCCACTTT; CDR3 protein: CASSGGTGRLVNSPLHF; J gene: TRBJ1-6; D gene: -; V gene: TRBV25-1; clone size: -
CDR3 DNA: TGTGCCAGCAGTTCGGGGGGCCAGGCCTCCTACGAGCAGTACTTC; CDR3 protein: CASSSGGQASYEQYF; J gene: TRBJ2-7; D gene: -; V gene: TRBV28; clone size: -
CDR3 DNA: TGTGCCAGCAGCCCTCTTGGGGTCGAGACCCAGTACTTC; CDR3 protein: CASSPLGVETQYF; J gene: TRBJ2-5; D gene: -; V gene: TRBV7-9; clone size: -
CDR3 DNA: TGTGCCAGCAGCGCCACACAGGGTTGGGAGACCCAGTACTTC; CDR3 protein: CASSATQGWETQYF; J gene: TRBJ2-5; D gene: -; V gene: TRBV25-1; clone size: few
CDR3 DNA: TGTGCCAGCTCACGCAATCCGGGACAGCAAGAGACCCAGTACTTC; CDR3 protein: CASSRNPGQQETQYF; J gene: TRBJ2-5; D gene: TRBD1; V gene: TRBV18; clone size: -
CDR3 DNA: TGTGCCAGCAGCAGGGGGTTCGGCTATGGCTACACCTTC; CDR3 protein: CASSRGFGYGYTF; J gene: TRBJ1-2; D gene: TRBD1; V gene: TRBV6-6; clone size: -
CDR3 DNA: TGCGCCAGCAGCTTGGACAGTGAAGCTTTCTTT; CDR3 protein: CASSLDSEAFF; J gene: TRBJ1-1; D gene: -; V gene: TRBV5-1; clone size: -
CDR3 DNA: TGTGCCAGCAGCTCCGGGGGTGGCTACACCTTC; CDR3 protein: CASSSGGGYTF; J gene: TRBJ1-2; D gene: -; V gene: TRBV7-3; clone size: -
CDR3 DNA: TGTGCCACCAGCAGAGATCCTGTTTCGTCTTCACCCCTCCACTTT; CDR3 protein: CATSRDPVSSSPLHF; J gene: TRBJ1-6; D gene: -; V gene: TRBV15; clone size: few
CDR3 DNA: TGTGCCAGCAGTTACTGGAACAGGGGCTATGGCTACACCTTC; CDR3 protein: CASSYWNRGYGYTF; J gene: TRBJ1-2; D gene: TRBD1; V gene: TRBV6-5; clone size: -
CDR3 DNA: TGTGCCAGCTCACCATCCCCCTCCTACAATGAGCAGTTCTTC; CDR3 protein: CASSPSPSYNEQFF; J gene: TRBJ2-1; D gene: -; V gene: TRBV18; clone size: once
CDR3 DNA: TGTGCCATCAGTGAGTCAACAGGGGGCGCATATGGCTACACCTTC; CDR3 protein: CAISESTGGAYGYTF; J gene: TRBJ1-2; D gene: TRBD1; V gene: TRBV10-3; clone size: few
CDR3 DNA: TGTGCCAGCAGGGTAGCTAGCTTAGTGTACTTC; CDR3 protein: CASRVASLVYF; J gene: TRBJ2-7; D gene: -; V gene: TRBV27; clone size: -
CDR3 DNA: TGTGCCAGCAGCGCCACACCCTCCAGCGGGGGACTCTGGAGGGAGCAGTACTTC; CDR3 protein: CASSATPSSGGLWREQYF; J gene: TRBJ2-7; D gene: TRBD2; V gene: TRBV9; clone size: -